The T cell receptor (beta chain) described here comes from a study of CD8+ T cells in alopecia areata. Findings and limits, study-wide: Among patients, TCR sharing was less clear than in mice, a difference possibly due in part to HLA diversity in the patient population.

The treatment here: oral pan-JAK inhibitor, 5-10 mg twice daily. Comment on this clone: The antigen remains undetermined.

Following extraction, RNA underwent reverse transcription to cDNA, which served as the sequencing template. TCRdb keeps only in-frame clones here, not all; method: immunoSEQ multiplex PCR. The repertoire has 150,000 to 200,000 clones, approximately 55% of them found once; the top ten carry roughly 10%. CDR3 length equals 12 residues. Germline V gene lookup returns CDR1 SQVTM and CDR2 ANQGSEA. V lost 7 bases to trimming and J lost 8 bases, with 17 bases between them. The input for sequencing was CD8+ T cells sorted from blood, taken at week 24, from a patient treated with tofacitinib. The TCR comes from a human donor with alopecia areata. The V and J genes are TRBV29-1 and TRBJ1-2; TRBD1 is a possible D gene (6 bases). In nucleotides, the CDR3 is TGCAGCGCTATCCACAGGGAAGGGGGCTACACCTTC. Translating gives CSAIHREGGYTF. The variable domain in full, completed from reference TRBV29-1 and TRBJ1-2, reads SAVISQKPSRDICQRGTSLTIQCQVDSQVTMMFWYRQQPGQSLTLIATANQGSEATYESGFVIDKFPISRPNLTFSTLTVSNMSPEDSSIYLCSAIHREGGYTFGSGTRLTVV.